Given below is one T cell receptor beta chain in context. Its specificity is unknown. This sample was included in a study of cytomegalovirus exposure and HLA in healthy donors. Primers: 60 Vbeta forward and 13 Jbeta reverse. Repertoires were generated with immunoSEQ multiplex PCR, while TCRdb's copy carries only in-frame clones and drops some. The sample has roughly 150,000 clones; over 75% are singletons. The study, taken as a whole, reports: Among TCR sequences, most were rare, though some public TCRs appeared in many donors. Some segments of the V type, notably TRBV6-2 and TRBV6-3, were excluded as indistinguishable. Information on immune exposure was restricted to one variable (CMV serostatus).

V was clipped by 7 bases and J by 6 bases, with 9 bases between them. The CDR3 spans 11 residues. Germline CDR1 reads SGHRS; CDR2 reads YFSETQ. The sequence was collected from a man between 25 and 39 years old in good health and CMV-seropositive. Material for sequencing was PBMCs. V gene TRBV5-1 combines with J gene TRBJ2-3; D is possibly TRBD2 (5 bases). The CDR3 nucleotides read TGCGCCAGCTCCTCGGGGGATACGCAGTATTTT. Its protein product is CASSSGDTQYF.